The sequence of this TCR beta chain was determined in a study of blood T cell repertoires in COVID-19. Study details: Some COVID-19 samples were acute and others convalescent; all came from the United States, Italy and Spain. In each case, the material was cDNA or gDNA derived from T cells, B-cell-depleted T cells, or PBMCs.

The CDR3 spans 15 residues. J lost 7 bases, V lost 6 bases, and 8 bases had no gene match. The V gene's germline CDR1 is MNHEY and CDR2 SVGAGI. Participant-reported clinical history was the basis for cohort assignment. As originally analysed: Cell counts per sample came from amplifying reference gene primers. Profiled with immunoSEQ multiplex PCR; TCRdb holds only in-frame clones, not every one. V and J calls and clone size follow that table, whereas D and trimming were derived from the DNA. The sample consists of 150,000 or so clones, 80% to 85% of them appearing once. The sample was PBMCs or T cells enriched from blood (not recorded which). V is TRBV6-5 and J is TRBJ1-6; 8 bases are shared with TRBD1. The receptor comes from a woman aged 55-69 years who had recovered from COVID-19. The CDR3 sequence: CASSMQGAANSPLHF. CDR3 sequence (DNA): TGTGCCAGCAGCATGCAGGGGGCTGCGAATTCACCCCTCCACTTT.